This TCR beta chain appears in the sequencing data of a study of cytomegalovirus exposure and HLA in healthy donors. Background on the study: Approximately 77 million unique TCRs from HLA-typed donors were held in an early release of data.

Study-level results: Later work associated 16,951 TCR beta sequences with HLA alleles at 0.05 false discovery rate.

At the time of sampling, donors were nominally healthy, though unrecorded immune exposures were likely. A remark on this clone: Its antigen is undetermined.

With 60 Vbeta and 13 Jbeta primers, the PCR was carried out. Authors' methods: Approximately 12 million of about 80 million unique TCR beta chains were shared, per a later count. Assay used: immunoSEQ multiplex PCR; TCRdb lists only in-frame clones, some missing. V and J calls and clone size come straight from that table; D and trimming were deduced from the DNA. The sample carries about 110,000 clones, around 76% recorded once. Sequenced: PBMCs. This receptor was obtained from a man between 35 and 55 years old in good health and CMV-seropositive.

CDR3 bases: TGTGCCTGGTTCAAAGGGGGCGGTACGCAGTATTTT. Translation: CAWFKGGGTQYF. The chain combines TRBV30 with TRBJ2-3, with TRBD1 matching over 7 bases. Germline CDR1 GTSNPN, CDR2 SVGIG (reference sequence). This CDR3 has 12 residues. The V segment lost 5 bases and the J segment 8 bases; nucleotides outside the gene matches: 7.